The clone carrying this T cell receptor (beta chain) came up a few times. The sample comes from a study of CD8 T cells in Susac syndrome. The CDR3 runs 10 residues. The germline V and J ends were trimmed by 8 bases and 3 bases, with 5 bases remaining between them. The RNA, about 0.45 to 1 ug, was put through reverse transcription using random hexamers. Amplification of TCR beta CDR3 was carried out by immunoSEQ multiplex PCR, which covered 54 Vbeta and 13 Jbeta segments. TCRdb re-called the immunoSEQ multiplex PCR reads with MiXCR, one entry per CDR3 protein. The sample shows some 170,000 distinct CDR3 sequences, just under 95% of them seen only once.

The chain is built from TRBV12-3 or TRBV12-4 and TRBJ2-7; D call uncertain. Material for sequencing was CD4+ T cells from PBMCs. The clonotype was recovered from a human donor with Susac syndrome. The CDR3: CASGNYEQYF. Here the CDR3 DNA reads TGTGCCAGCGGGAACTACGAGCAGTACTTC.